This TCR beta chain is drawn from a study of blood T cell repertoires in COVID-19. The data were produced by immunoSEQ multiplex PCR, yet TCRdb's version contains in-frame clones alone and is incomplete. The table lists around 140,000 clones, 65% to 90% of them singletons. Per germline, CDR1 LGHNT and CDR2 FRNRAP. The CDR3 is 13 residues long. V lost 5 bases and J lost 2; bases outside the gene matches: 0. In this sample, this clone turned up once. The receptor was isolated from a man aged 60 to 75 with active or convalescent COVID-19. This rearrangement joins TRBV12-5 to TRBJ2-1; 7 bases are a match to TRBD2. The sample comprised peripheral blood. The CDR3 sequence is CASGTSAYNEQFF. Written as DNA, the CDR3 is TGTGCTAGTGGTACTAGCGCCTACAATGAGCAGTTCTTC. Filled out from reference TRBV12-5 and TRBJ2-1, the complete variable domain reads DARVTQTPRHKVTEMGQEVTMRCQPILGHNTVFWYRQTMMQGLELLAYFRNRAPLDDSGMPKDRFSAEMPDATLATLKIQPSEPRDSAVYFCASGTSAYNEQFFGPGTRLTVL.